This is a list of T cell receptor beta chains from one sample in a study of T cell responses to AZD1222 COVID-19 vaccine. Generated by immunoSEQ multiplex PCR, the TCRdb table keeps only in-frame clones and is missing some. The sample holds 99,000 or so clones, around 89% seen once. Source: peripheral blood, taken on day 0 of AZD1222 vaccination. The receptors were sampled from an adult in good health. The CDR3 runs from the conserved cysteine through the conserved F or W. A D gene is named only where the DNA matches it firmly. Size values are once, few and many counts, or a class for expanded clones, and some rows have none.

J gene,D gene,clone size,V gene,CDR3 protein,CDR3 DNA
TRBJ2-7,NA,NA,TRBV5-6,CASSFSSSYEQYF,TGTGCCAGCAGCTTCTCCTCCTCCTACGAGCAGTACTTC
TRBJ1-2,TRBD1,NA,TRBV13,CASSLGQGSNYGYTF,TGTGCCAGCAGCCTAGGACAGGGATCTAACTATGGCTACACCTTC
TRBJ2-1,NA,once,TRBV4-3,CASSQASGSPREQFF,TGCGCCAGCAGCCAAGCCTCGGGAAGCCCGAGGGAGCAGTTCTTC
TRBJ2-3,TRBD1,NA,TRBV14,CASSQRQGVTDTQYF,TGTGCCAGCAGCCAGCGACAGGGGGTAACAGATACGCAGTATTTT
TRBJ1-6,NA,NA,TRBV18,CASSPQGGNSPLHF,TGTGCCAGCTCACCACAGGGCGGTAATTCACCCCTCCACTTT
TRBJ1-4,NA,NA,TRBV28,CASSLTGGNEKLFF,TGTGCCAGCAGTTTGACGGGAGGTAATGAAAAACTGTTTTTT
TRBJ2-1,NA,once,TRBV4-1,CASSQDPDSYNEQFF,TGCGCCAGCAGCCAAGATCCGGACAGCTACAATGAGCAGTTCTTC
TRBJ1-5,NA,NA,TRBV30,CAWSVTGNQPQHF,TGTGCCTGGAGTGTAACGGGGAATCAGCCCCAGCATTTT
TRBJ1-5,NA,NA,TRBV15,CATSRDRGFQPQHF,TGTGCCACCAGCAGAGATCGGGGGTTTCAGCCCCAGCATTTT
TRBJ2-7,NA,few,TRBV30,CAWSVSSYEQYF,TGTGCCTGGAGTGTAAGCTCCTACGAGCAGTACTTC
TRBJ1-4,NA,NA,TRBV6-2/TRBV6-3,CASSYPSPEKLFF,TGTGCCAGCAGTTATCCCTCTCCTGAAAAACTGTTTTTT
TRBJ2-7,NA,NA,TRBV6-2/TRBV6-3,CASSYSRVSYEQYF,TGTGCCAGCAGTTACAGCAGAGTTTCCTACGAGCAGTACTTC
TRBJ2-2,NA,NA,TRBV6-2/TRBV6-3,CASSYFGGALNTGELFF,TGTGCCAGCAGTTACTTCGGTGGGGCCTTAAACACCGGGGAGCTGTTTTTT
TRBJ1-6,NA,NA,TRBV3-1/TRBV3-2,CASSQDVWGRVGSPLHF,TGTGCCAGCAGCCAAGATGTCTGGGGCAGGGTAGGATCACCCCTCCACTTT
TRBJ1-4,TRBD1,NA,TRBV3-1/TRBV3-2,CASSQLLGQGWDGANEKLFF,TGTGCCAGCAGCCAACTCCTGGGACAGGGATGGGATGGGGCTAATGAAAAACTGTTTTTT
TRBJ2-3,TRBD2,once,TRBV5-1,CASSYASGRDTQYF,TGCGCCAGCAGCTATGCTAGCGGGAGAGATACGCAGTATTTT
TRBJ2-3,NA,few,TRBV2,CADKTELTDTQYF,TGTGCCGACAAGACAGAACTTACAGATACGCAGTATTTT
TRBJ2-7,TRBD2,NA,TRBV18,CASSLIAGGDEQYF,TGTGCCAGCTCACTGATTGCGGGGGGCGACGAGCAGTACTTC
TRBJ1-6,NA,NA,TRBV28,CAEARRNSNSPLHF,TGTGCGGAGGCCCGAAGGAATTCGAATTCACCCCTCCACTTT
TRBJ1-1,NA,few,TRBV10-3,CAIRPGRDGTEAFF,TGTGCCATCAGGCCGGGACGGGACGGAACTGAAGCTTTCTTT
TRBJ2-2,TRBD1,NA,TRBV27,CASTGGTGELFF,TGTGCCAGCACAGGGGGCACCGGGGAGCTGTTTTTT
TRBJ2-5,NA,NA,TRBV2,CASTRTRQETQYF,TGTGCCAGCACCCGGACCCGGCAAGAGACCCAGTACTTC
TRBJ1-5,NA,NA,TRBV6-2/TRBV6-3,CASSYAREGRGNQPQHF,TGTGCCAGCAGTTACGCCCGGGAGGGTCGGGGCAATCAGCCCCAGCATTTT
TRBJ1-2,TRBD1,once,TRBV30,CAWSVRRGQGEDYGYTF,TGTGCCTGGAGTGTACGGCGGGGACAGGGGGAGGACTATGGCTACACCTTC
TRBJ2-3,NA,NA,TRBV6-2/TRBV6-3,CASSYGSVSTDTQYF,TGTGCCAGCAGTTACGGTTCAGTAAGCACAGATACGCAGTATTTT
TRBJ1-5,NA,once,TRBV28,CASNPDSLQPQHF,TGTGCCAGCAATCCGGACAGCTTACAGCCCCAGCATTTT
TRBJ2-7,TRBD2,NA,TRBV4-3,CASSRKIPTSGESYEQYF,TGCGCCAGCAGCCGAAAGATCCCGACTAGCGGGGAATCCTACGAGCAGTACTTC
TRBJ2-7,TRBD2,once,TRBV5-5,CASSSRGTSGSSLTYEQYF,TGTGCCAGCAGCTCACGTGGGACTAGCGGGAGCTCCCTTACCTACGAGCAGTACTTC
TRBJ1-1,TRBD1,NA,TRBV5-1,CASSPRQGTPNTEAFF,TGCGCCAGCAGCCCTCGACAGGGGACGCCGAACACTGAAGCTTTCTTT